This TCR beta chain was profiled in a study of blood T cells in healthy people across ages (dated by TCRdb to between 2014 and 2016). In terms of the full investigation: In model experiments, template switching captured roughly one uniquely barcoded TCR beta cDNA molecule for every two T cells. Using deep sequencing normalized with unique cDNA molecular identifiers, the study measured how TCR beta repertoire diversity changes with age. Donors were grouped into four age groups: young (average roughly 17 years), middle-aged (39), aged (approximately 58) and long-lived (roughly 80). To avoid experimental bias, donors of different ages were randomly spread across the sequencing lanes. Using the same blood draw, the study looked at two additional independent replicas of 1 million unique cDNA reads for two donors, one aged 18 to 30 and the other aged 80 or older. The study at large found these results: As age increased, observed TCR beta diversity per million T cells dropped in a roughly linear way, and a significant reduction was already evident by age about 40. Estimates of total diversity based on one million sequenced T cells were regarded as lower bounds and as underestimates. Since profiling was done on bulk unsorted PBMCs, naive and antigen-experienced compartments could not be conclusively compared. Donor CMV infection status was unknown, potentially confounding age-related changes in expanded clonotypes. Observed TCR beta diversity correlated strongly with the percentage of naive T cells measured by flow cytometry. Compared with the aged group, more naive CD4+ T cells, fewer expanded clones and increased TCR diversity were shown by the long-lived group, suggesting age selection.

Donors were 39 systemically healthy Caucasian individuals from Russia aged roughly 6 to 95 years. Approximately 10 milliliters of peripheral blood were collected from each donor into EDTA-treated Vacutainer tubes. PBMCs were isolated by Ficoll-Paque density-gradient centrifugation, with at least 7 million obtained per sample. Total RNA, at least 5 micrograms per sample, was extracted from PBMCs with Trizol reagent. For every donor, an aliquot of PBMCs went through flow cytometry to measure the percentages of naive CD45RAhigh/CD27high T cells. Library generation was performed with 5' RACE. The sample was run on an Illumina HiSeq 2500. A second PCR of roughly 6 to 12 cycles was performed with a sample-barcoded 5' primer and a J-beta primer mix. Each TCR beta cDNA molecule received a unique molecular identifier from a template-switch 5' adaptor carrying 12 random nucleotides. Each sample yielded at least 2.5 million CDR3-containing paired-end reads. All of the RNA was converted into first-strand cDNA using the Mint cDNA synthesis kit, with a TRBC-specific oligonucleotide serving as the primer. All cDNA was treated with uracil-DNA glycosylase and then went through a first 18-cycle PCR with the universal primers M1SS and BC2_uni_R. As for the authors' bioinformatics: Each sample was normalized by randomly selecting 1 million high-quality reads, each carrying a distinct molecular identifier. Instead of being binned into consensus sequences, reads that shared molecular identifiers were thrown out. MiTCR, run with a Q25 quality threshold and the strictest error-elimination algorithm, handled CDR3 identification, clonotype clustering and error correction. A nonparametric unseen species model with Euler transformation was used to estimate lower-bound total TCR beta diversity. The raw public data were reprocessed by TCRdb itself: fastp quality trimming at Q25, MiXCR clonotype calling, in-frame beta chains only. Rows with one shared CDR3 protein collapse into an entry with the most common genes and DNA. These V and J calls are TCRdb output, not the study's own analysis. Within this sample are more than 1.4 million distinct CDR3 sequences, with 42% of them counted one time only. 7% to 9.5% of the sample rests with the top ten.

In its sample, this clonotype was seen a few times. The antigen it binds to is not known. No much larger clone is present one base from it, and per-base qualities are unavailable. Via the germline V gene, CDR1 is SGHRS and CDR2 YFSETQ. Cut back by 7 bases and 3 bases, the V and J ends lie 8 bases apart. Counted from cysteine to phenylalanine, this CDR3 has 12 amino acids. CDR3 DNA is the only sequence kept; it has 36 bases, read in frame from the first base. Sequences were obtained from blood. This sequence originates from a woman younger than 30 in good health. The sequence joins TRBV5-1 to TRBJ2-1; no D gene call is confident. The CDR3 sequence is CASSTNYNEQFF. Read as DNA, the sequence is TGCGCCAGCTCGACCAACTACAATGAGCAGTTCTTC.